The T cell receptor (beta chain) under discussion was sequenced for a study of blood T cell repertoires in COVID-19. On the study more broadly: In each case, the material was cDNA or gDNA derived from T cells, B-cell-depleted T cells, or PBMCs.

In the source study's methods: Amplification with reference gene primers provided the estimates of nucleated cell counts. Here immunoSEQ multiplex PCR was the method, and the copy in TCRdb shows in-frame clones only, minus some. That table furnishes V, J and clone size, whereas the DNA furnished D and trimming. The sample includes about 480,000 clones, 80% to 90% of them seen just once. V was clipped by 3 bases and J by 5 bases; unmatched bases: 8. The CDR3 is made up of 15 amino acids. Germline V gene lookup returns CDR1 KGHSH and CDR2 LQKENI. Seattle-derived patients entered the study during active infection and were followed longitudinally.

V is TRBV18 and J is TRBJ2-7; 9 bases align to TRBD1. The TCR originated in a man younger than 35 with COVID-19, enrolled during active disease. The sequenced material came from peripheral blood. The CDR3 region is CASSPGTGWGDEQYF. CDR3 sequence (DNA): TGTGCCAGCTCACCTGGGACAGGGTGGGGCGACGAGCAGTACTTC.